A single T cell receptor beta chain is shown here with its context. The sample originates from a study of control samples from healthy donors and cancer patients. V lost 0 bases to trimming and J lost 10 bases, with 11 bases between them. In germline, CDR1 is SGHRS, CDR2 YFSETQ. The CDR3 totals 14 residues. Assay: immunoSEQ multiplex PCR; the TCRdb copy retains only in-frame clones and omits some. The table has 150,000 or so clones, 92% seen once. The chain combines TRBV5-1 with TRBJ1-6, with D tentatively TRBD1 (6 bases). The clonotype was recovered from a woman aged 50 to 60 in good health. Sequencing input: blood. CDR3 loop: CASSLVGGDSPLHF. For the CDR3, the DNA is TGCGCCAGCAGCTTGGTCGGGGGCGACTCACCCCTCCACTTT.